These 22 T cell receptor beta chains share one sample of origin, sequenced in a study of blood T cell repertoires in COVID-19. Measured with immunoSEQ multiplex PCR; TCRdb has only the in-frame clones, and not every one. The sample includes roughly 80,000 clones, 85% to 95% of them seen just once. The sample taken for sequencing was peripheral blood. These receptors were collected from a man in his sixties with acute or convalescent COVID-19.

V and J are TRBV6-5 and TRBJ1-4; D is unresolved. The V and J ends lost 5 bases and 8 bases respectively, with 15 bases between them. This CDR3 spans 14 amino acids. Germline-derived CDR1 and CDR2 are MNHEY and SVGAGI. This chain's CDR3 is CASSLSGSGEKLFF. The CDR3 DNA reads as TGTGCCAGCAGTCTTAGTGGGAGTGGGGAAAAACTGTTTTTT.

V usage is TRBV11-3 and J usage is TRBJ1-1; D unclear. Trimming cost V 5 bases and J 1 base, with 8 bases left between them. In germline, CDR1 is SGHNT, CDR2 YENEEA. CDR3 length equals 13 residues. The CDR3 DNA is TGTGCCAGCAGCCCTAACCCGAACACTGAAGCTTTCTTT. Protein product: CASSPNPNTEAFF.

V usage is TRBV2 and J usage is TRBJ2-1; D may be TRBD2 (5 bases). CDR3 size: 16 residues. Germline V gene data show CDR1 as SNHLY and CDR2 as FYNNEI. V was cut by 4 bases and J by 3 bases, with 16 bases left in between. In DNA, the CDR3 is TGTGCCAGCAGTGGGGTGGAGGCCAAGAGCTACAATGAGCAGTTCTTC. It translates to CASSGVEAKSYNEQFF. Filled out from reference TRBV2 and TRBJ2-1, the complete variable domain reads EPEVTQTPSHQVTQMGQEVILRCVPISNHLYFYWYRQILGQKVEFLVSFYNNEISEKSEIFDDQFSVERPDGSNFTLKIRSTKLEDSAMYFCASSGVEAKSYNEQFFGPGTRLTVL.

The rearrangement links TRBV28 to TRBJ1-1; weak D call: TRBD1 (5 bases). The CDR3 consists of 15 residues. Between the trimmed V and J ends, which lost 5 bases and 4 bases, there was a span of 17 bases. Germline loops: CDR1 MDHEN, CDR2 SYDVKM. DNA for the CDR3: TGTGCCAGCAGTGTGTCCAGGGAATCCTCCACTGAAGCTTTCTTT. Its protein is CASSVSRESSTEAFF.

This chain connects TRBV6-5 to TRBJ2-1; 8 bases are a match to TRBD2. The CDR3 is made up of 15 amino acids. Germline V lookup: CDR1 MNHEY, CDR2 SVGAGI. The V segment lost 7 bases and the J segment 5 bases; nucleotides outside the gene matches: 10. CDR3 protein: CASKGGLVPNNEQFF. The CDR3 DNA reads TGTGCCAGCAAGGGGGGACTAGTCCCTAACAATGAGCAGTTCTTC.

This rearrangement joins TRBV19 to TRBJ1-5; no clear D. The V gene lost 6 bases and the J gene lost 0 bases, with 12 bases spanning the gap. The CDR3 sequence is 15 residues long. The germline V gene has CDR1 LNHDA and CDR2 SQIVND (reference sequence). The CDR3 DNA sequence: TGTGCCAGTAGCCCGGCGGGGTATAGCAATCAGCCCCAGCATTTT. Amino acids: CASSPAGYSNQPQHF.

The chain links TRBV6-5 to TRBJ2-1; 8 bases align to TRBD1. V lost 6 bases, J lost 5 bases, and 9 bases stayed unmatched. The CDR3 extends over 15 amino acids. From germline, CDR1 is MNHEY and CDR2 SVGAGI. The CDR3 sequence is CASSQRQGSHNEQFF. CDR3 DNA sequence: TGTGCCAGCAGCCAGAGACAGGGGTCCCACAATGAGCAGTTCTTC.

Only a few counts were recorded for this clone. The DNA for the CDR3 is TGTGCCACCAGCATCTCCCCTTTAGCGGGAACCTTGAACACCGGGGAGCTGTTTTTT. Its protein is CATSISPLAGTLNTGELFF. The V call is TRBV15, the J call TRBJ2-2, with TRBD2 matching over 8 bases. The CDR3 spans 19 residues. Germline CDR1 and CDR2: LNHNV and YYDKDF (reference sequence). V lost 4 bases to trimming and J lost 1 base; unmatched junction nucleotides: 14.

CDR3 nucleotide sequence: TGCGCCAGCAGCTTGGCCACAGGGATAGGGGATGGCTACACCTTC. The encoded protein is CASSLATGIGDGYTF. The rearrangement uses TRBV5-1 and TRBJ1-2; a possible D gene is TRBD1 (6 bases). The CDR3 consists of 15 residues. Trimming cost V 0 bases and J 6 bases, with 15 bases left between them. Germline assignment: CDR1 SGHRS and CDR2 YFSETQ.

V and J are TRBV7-8 and TRBJ2-3, with 12 bases aligning to TRBD2. With 6 bases clipped from V and 0 bases from J, the junction kept 10 bases outside the gene matches. The CDR3 is made up of 18 amino acids. CDR1 SGHVS and CDR2 FQNEAQ come from the germline V gene. CDR3 residues: CASSPRTSGVTSTDTQYF. The CDR3 DNA is TGTGCCAGCAGTCCCCGGACTAGCGGGGTCACTAGCACAGATACGCAGTATTTT.

This clone was counted a single time. This rearrangement joins TRBV2 to TRBJ2-3; TRBD2 matches at 10 bases. CDR3 length: 17 amino acids. CDR1 is SNHLY and CDR2 is FYNNEI in the germline V gene. V dropped 6 bases and J dropped 2; count of bases not matched to a gene: 11. The CDR3 here is CASSRDRTSGLTDTQYF. The CDR3 DNA reads TGTGCCAGCAGCAGAGACCGGACTAGCGGTCTCACAGATACGCAGTATTTT.

The chain combines TRBV6-5 with TRBJ2-6, with TRBD2 identical over 7 bases. This CDR3 spans 14 amino acids. In germline, CDR1 is MNHEY, CDR2 SVGAGI. The V and J ends lost 6 bases and 4 bases, in that order; junction bases with no gene match: 3. The DNA of the CDR3 is TGTGCCAGCAGGGGAGGGGCCGGGGCCAACGTCCTGACTTTC. Translating gives CASRGGAGANVLTF.

This clone has only one observation. CDR3 DNA sequence: TGTGCCACAGGGGCAGGGGAAGATCAGCCCCAGCATTTT. Translated: CATGAGEDQPQHF. The chain couples TRBV18 to TRBJ1-5; weak D call: TRBD1 (6 bases). V was shortened by 10 bases and J by 5 bases, with 15 bases between the two germline ends. The germline gives CDR1 KGHSH, CDR2 LQKENI. CDR3 length equals 13 residues.

J is TRBJ2-5 and V is TRBV24-1; tentative D call: TRBD2 (6 bases). V lost 6 bases and J lost 4, with 11 bases in between. The CDR3 has 13 amino acids. Per the germline V gene, CDR1 is KGHDR and CDR2 is SFDVKD. CDR3 protein: CATSHRGGETQYF. The DNA for the CDR3 is TGTGCCACCAGTCACCGGGGAGGAGAGACCCAGTACTTC.

The rearrangement uses TRBV7-2 and TRBJ2-5, with TRBD1 matching 10 bases. With 4 bases clipped from V and 4 bases from J, the junction kept 6 bases outside the gene matches. CDR1 SGHTA and CDR2 FQGNSA come from the germline V gene. The CDR3 contains 15 residues. DNA for the CDR3: TGTGCCAGCAGCTCCACCCGGGACAGGGGAGAGACCCAGTACTTC. This sequence encodes CASSSTRDRGETQYF.

The chain couples TRBV7-9 to TRBJ2-2; TRBD1 matches 7 bases. The CDR3 totals 14 residues. V shed 4 bases, J shed 1 base, and the junction held 0 bases outside the gene matches. Germline CDR1 and CDR2: SEHNR and FQNEAQ (reference sequence). The CDR3 bases are TGTGCCAGCAGCTGGGACAGGAACACCGGGGAGCTGTTTTTT. It specifies CASSWDRNTGELFF.

The rearrangement joins TRBV7-2 to TRBJ2-7, with a weak D call TRBD2 (6 bases). Germline CDR1 is SGHTA and CDR2 is FQGNSA. The germline V and J ends were trimmed by 1 base and 1 base, with 14 bases remaining between them. The CDR3 contains 16 residues. The CDR3 sequence is CASSLVSSSVSYEQYF. The CDR3 DNA follows: TGTGCCAGCAGCTTAGTCAGTTCTAGCGTTTCCTACGAGCAGTACTTC.

The rearrangement joins TRBV10-3 to TRBJ2-1, with no clear D. This CDR3 has 17 residues. The germline V gene has CDR1 ENHRY and CDR2 SYGVKD. The V gene lost 5 bases and the J gene lost 4 bases, with 21 bases spanning the gap. CDR3 protein: CAISPRIAITTYNEQFF. DNA of the CDR3: TGTGCCATCAGTCCGAGAATAGCCATTACCACTTACAATGAGCAGTTCTTC.

Comment on this clone: This sample includes further DNA sequences coding for the same CDR3. The chain joins TRBV7-2 to TRBJ2-2; D remains unclear. The germline V gene encodes CDR1 SGHTA and CDR2 FQGNSA. The length of the CDR3 is 14 residues. V was trimmed by 5 bases and J by 0 bases, leaving 7 bases between them. DNA of the CDR3: TGTGCCAGCAGCCCAGACACGAACACCGGGGAGCTGTTTTTT. Its translation is CASSPDTNTGELFF.

V gene TRBV28 combines with J gene TRBJ2-7; 8 positions agree with TRBD2. J lost 5 bases, V lost 4 bases, and 19 bases had no gene match. In germline, CDR1 is MDHEN, CDR2 SYDVKM. The CDR3 covers 18 residues. As DNA, the CDR3 is TGTGCCAGCAGTTCCTGGACACAAACCGGGACTAGGGGTAACGAGCAGTACTTC. Amino acid sequence: CASSSWTQTGTRGNEQYF. Full variable domain (rest looked up from reference TRBV28 and TRBJ2-7): DVKVTQSSRYLVKRTGEKVFLECVQDMDHENMFWYRQDPGLGLRLIYFSYDVKMKEKGDIPEGYSVSREKKERFSLILESASTNQTSMYLCASSSWTQTGTRGNEQYFGPGTRLTVT.

The rearrangement joins TRBV2 to TRBJ2-7, with 10 bases lining up with TRBD1. Losses at the gene ends were 1 base for V and 5 bases for J; bases not matched to a gene: 2. CDR3 length equals 14 residues. Germline-derived CDR1 and CDR2 are SNHLY and FYNNEI. The chain's CDR3 is CASSEGQGADEQYF. CDR3 nucleotide sequence: TGTGCCAGCAGTGAAGGACAGGGGGCCGACGAGCAGTACTTC.

This sequence joins TRBV28 and TRBJ2-3, with D perhaps TRBD1 (6 bases). CDR1 is MDHEN, CDR2 SYDVKM, per germline. Trimming took off 7 bases at V and 4 bases at J, with 21 bases between the two ends. CDR3 size: 16 residues. The CDR3 DNA is TGTGCCAGCACCGCCCGAGGGGGTCTCTGGGCAGATACGCAGTATTTT. This codes for CASTARGGLWADTQYF.